Included here is one TCR beta chain sequence, with context. The data are from a study of cytomegalovirus exposure and HLA in healthy donors. Trimming cost V 4 bases and J 6 bases; bases outside gene matches: 8. The CDR3 runs to 14 residues. Germline V CDR1 and CDR2: MNHNS, SASEGT. The PCR was carried out with 60 Vbeta primers and 13 Jbeta primers. Method: immunoSEQ multiplex PCR; TCRdb's copy keeps in-frame clones and lacks some. The sample table sets out 90,000 to 130,000 clones. The clonotype was recovered from a middle-aged man in good health and CMV-seropositive. Sequences were obtained from PBMCs. V and J are TRBV6-1 and TRBJ1-2; 7 nucleotides agree with TRBD1. CDR3 region: CASSASDRVHGYTF. The CDR3 DNA reads TGTGCCAGCAGTGCTTCAGACAGGGTCCATGGCTACACCTTC.